This T cell receptor (beta chain) was recovered during a study of blood T cell repertoires in COVID-19. Study in general: Spain, Italy and the United States supplied samples that represented acute and convalescent COVID-19.

Authors' data handling: Estimates of nucleated cell counts were drawn from the amplification of reference gene primers. Assay: immunoSEQ multiplex PCR; the TCRdb copy retains only in-frame clones and omits some. That table furnishes V, J and clone size, whereas the DNA furnished D and trimming. Of about 71,000 clones detected, 90% appear once; the ten largest clones hold over 4%. Germline loops: CDR1 SGHNT, CDR2 YENEEA. Unmatched junction bases numbered 7, after V lost 5 bases and J lost 4 bases. The CDR3 totals 15 residues. This TCR was recovered from a young woman with acute or convalescent COVID-19. The chain is built from TRBV11-3 and TRBJ2-3, with 9 bases fitting TRBD1. The sample was peripheral blood. The chain's CDR3 is CASSPGTGSADTQYF. DNA for the CDR3: TGTGCCAGCAGCCCCGGGACAGGGTCGGCAGATACGCAGTATTTT.